These T cell receptor beta chains were read from a single sample in a study of shared clonotypes between healthy human individuals. The protocol was immunoSEQ multiplex PCR, while the TCRdb copy is restricted to in-frame clones and leaves out a portion. The sample comprises about 490,000 clones, 75% to 85% of which are singletons, and over 10% rests with the top ten. Material for sequencing was PBMCs. These receptors all come from a woman aged 40 to 49 in good health. Some clones in this sample may be carry-over from other donors' samples. CDR3s include the opening cysteine and the closing phenylalanine or tryptophan. The order of the fields is D gene, clone size, J gene, V gene, CDR3 DNA, CDR3 protein. A D gene is named only where the DNA matches it firmly. Clone size is given for some rows only: seen once, a few or many times, or a class if the clone is expanded.

>TRBD1|NA|TRBJ1-4|TRBV10-3
TGTGCCACCAGAAATGACAGGGGAAGTGAAAAACTGTTTTTT
CATRNDRGSEKLFF
>NA|NA|TRBJ2-5|TRBV5-1
TGCGCCTCAGGGGCGGGGCTCCAAGAGACCCAGTACTTC
CASGAGLQETQYF
>TRBD2|NA|TRBJ2-1|TRBV11-2
TGTGCCACCAAGCTTTCTCCAAAGGGCGGGAGTTTCTACAATGAGCAGTTCTTC
CATKLSPKGGSFYNEQFF
>NA|NA|TRBJ1-3|TRBV9
TGTGCCAGCAGCGAGGGGGAAAGAAACACCATATATTTT
CASSEGERNTIYF
>TRBD1|once|TRBJ1-2|TRBV9
TGTGCCAGCAGCCGAACAGGGGGCGGACGCCTTTCCGGTGGCTACACCTTC
CASSRTGGGRLSGGYTF
>NA|NA|TRBJ2-3|TRBV27
TGTGCCAGCAGATACCTTGGGACAAATACGCAGTATTTT
CASRYLGTNTQYF
>NA|NA|TRBJ2-2|TRBV7-3
TGTGCCAGCAGCTCCACGGACGGGGAGCTGTTTTTT
CASSSTDGELFF
>TRBD2|NA|TRBJ2-5|TRBV10-3
TGTGCCATCAGTGAGTCGTGGACTAGCGGGAGCGAGAAGACCCAGTACTTC
CAISESWTSGSEKTQYF
>NA|NA|TRBJ1-2|TRBV5-4
TGTGCCAGCAGCTCAGCCCGGGGGAACTATGGCTACACCTTC
CASSSARGNYGYTF
>TRBD2|NA|TRBJ2-3|TRBV2
TGTGCCAGCAGTGAATTGAATGGGGAGGGTTTGGGTACGCAGTATTTT
CASSELNGEGLGTQYF